This is a list of T cell receptor beta chains from one sample in a study of vaccination and CD4 T cells after COVID-19. Antigens of these TCRs are unknown. TCRdb redid the calling of the PCR reads with MiXCR, one entry per CDR3 protein. The sample carries roughly 26,000 distinct CDR3 sequences, 36% recorded once. The material sequenced was CD4+ T cells from blood, cultured in vitro, taken about 7 months after SARS-CoV-2 vaccination. These receptors were obtained from a human donor who had recovered from COVID-19. Both conserved end residues are part of each CDR3. The order of the fields is clone size, J gene, D gene, V gene, CDR3 protein, CDR3 DNA. A D gene is named only where the DNA matches it firmly. For some rows the clone size is stated as once, few or many, or as a class when expanded; others skip it.

>NA|TRBJ2-5|TRBD2|TRBV5-4
CASSLRSSGIETQYF
TGTGCCAGCAGCTTGCGGTCTAGCGGGATAGAGACCCAGTACTTC
>few|TRBJ2-1|NA|TRBV6-1
CASRTGFVEQFF
TGTGCCAGCAGAACAGGTTTTGTTGAGCAGTTCTTC
>NA|TRBJ2-5|TRBD1|TRBV7-9
CASSARQGRMETQYF
TGTGCCAGCAGCGCACGACAGGGGCGGATGGAGACCCAGTACTTC
>few|TRBJ1-2|NA|TRBV20-1
CSARDLGVSGGYTF
TGCAGTGCTAGAGATCTTGGAGTATCGGGCGGCTACACCTTC
>NA|TRBJ1-2|TRBD1|TRBV5-4
CASSLPGQGRFYGYTF
TGTGCCAGCAGCTTGCCGGGACAGGGGAGATTCTATGGCTACACCTTC
>few|TRBJ2-5|TRBD1|TRBV27
CASRSPGGETQYF
TGTGCCAGCAGATCGCCAGGGGGAGAGACCCAGTACTTC
>few|TRBJ2-1|NA|TRBV27
CASSLKGRLYNEQFF
TGTGCCAGCAGTTTGAAGGGAAGGCTGTACAATGAGCAGTTCTTC
>few|TRBJ2-3|TRBD2|TRBV10-1
CASSESAAGDGTDTQYF
TGCGCCAGCAGTGAGTCTGCAGCGGGGGATGGCACAGATACGCAGTATTTT
>NA|TRBJ2-5|NA|TRBV20-1
CSARPDIFLGETQYF
TGCAGTGCTAGACCGGACATATTCCTGGGAGAGACCCAGTACTTC
>few|TRBJ1-2|NA|TRBV24-1
CATSDYTYGYTF
TGTGCCACCAGTGATTACACCTATGGCTACACCTTC
>few|TRBJ1-2|NA|TRBV10-3
CAIYNPRYGYTF
TGTGCCATCTATAATCCTCGGTATGGCTACACCTTC
>NA|TRBJ2-4|NA|TRBV6-5
CASSYSQGHSKNIQYF
TGTGCCAGCAGTTACTCGCAGGGGCACTCCAAAAACATTCAGTACTTC
>NA|TRBJ2-5|NA|TRBV6-1
CASRKITGLYQETQYF
TGTGCCAGCAGGAAAATCACCGGGCTGTACCAAGAGACCCAGTACTTC
>few|TRBJ1-5|NA|TRBV19
CASSTPSGTQHF
TGTGCCAGTAGTACACCCTCCGGGACCCAGCATTTT
>few|TRBJ1-5|NA|TRBV6-1
CASNPTVWQPQHF
TGTGCCAGCAACCCTACAGTTTGGCAGCCCCAGCATTTT
>few|TRBJ1-1|TRBD1|TRBV20-1
CSATQGARTEAFF
TGCAGTGCTACACAGGGGGCGCGGACTGAAGCTTTCTTT
>NA|TRBJ2-5|NA|TRBV20-1
CSAPGYGETQYF
TGCAGTGCTCCGGGTTACGGGGAGACCCAGTACTTC
>NA|TRBJ1-2|NA|TRBV7-8
CASSLDFQGRAGYTF
TGTGCCAGCAGCTTAGACTTTCAGGGCCGCGCTGGCTACACCTTC
>NA|TRBJ2-2|TRBD1|TRBV7-6
CASSPSRDSRELFF
TGTGCCAGCAGCCCAAGCCGGGACAGCAGGGAGCTGTTTTTT
>few|TRBJ1-1|TRBD1|TRBV7-8
CASRPQGENTEAFF
TGTGCCAGCAGACCGCAGGGGGAGAACACTGAAGCTTTCTTT
>NA|TRBJ1-1|NA|TRBV11-1
CASKWDGANTEAFF
TGTGCCAGCAAGTGGGACGGCGCTAACACTGAAGCTTTCTTT
>NA|TRBJ1-3|NA|TRBV29-1
CSVAPHSGNTIYF
TGCAGCGTTGCACCGCACTCTGGAAACACCATATATTTT
>few|TRBJ1-2|NA|TRBV7-9
CASSLAQGRAGYTF
TGTGCCAGCAGCTTAGCGCAGGGGAGGGCTGGCTACACCTTC
>NA|TRBJ2-1|NA|TRBV15
CATSRGGAASFNEQFF
TGTGCCACCAGCAGGGGGGGTGCGGCTAGCTTTAATGAGCAGTTCTTC
>few|TRBJ1-5|NA|TRBV19
CASSIVGQSNQPQHF
TGTGCCAGTAGTATAGTGGGGCAAAGCAATCAGCCCCAGCATTTT
>few|TRBJ2-5|NA|TRBV20-1
CSASRVGKETQYF
TGCAGTGCCTCCAGGGTCGGTAAAGAGACCCAGTACTTC
>few|TRBJ2-2|NA|TRBV7-9
CASSTRGDTGELFF
TGTGCCAGCAGCACAAGGGGGGACACCGGGGAGCTGTTTTTT
>few|TRBJ2-5|NA|TRBV28
CASSLMGVGETQYF
TGTGCCAGCAGTTTAATGGGAGTCGGAGAGACCCAGTACTTC
>few|TRBJ1-6|NA|TRBV25-1
CASSAGGNSPLHF
TGTGCCAGCAGTGCTGGGGGCAATTCACCCCTCCACTTT
>NA|TRBJ1-6|NA|TRBV20-1
CSANTGLLGGEGSPLHF
TGCAGTGCTAACACGGGCCTTCTGGGGGGGGAAGGGTCACCCCTCCACTTT
>NA|TRBJ2-1|TRBD2|TRBV5-6
CASSLILAENNEQFF
TGTGCCAGCAGCTTAATACTAGCGGAGAACAATGAGCAGTTCTTC
>NA|TRBJ2-5|TRBD2|TRBV20-1
CSARGGLAGGGETQYF
TGCAGTGCTAGAGGAGGGCTAGCGGGAGGAGGTGAGACCCAGTACTTC
>few|TRBJ1-5|TRBD1|TRBV6-1
CASSKTGGLAQPQHF
TGTGCCAGCAGCAAGACAGGGGGCTTGGCTCAGCCCCAGCATTTT
>NA|TRBJ2-3|NA|TRBV20-1
CSAGGAGVSTDTQYF
TGCAGTGCAGGGGGGGCGGGCGTGAGCACAGATACGCAGTATTTT
>NA|TRBJ2-5|NA|TRBV11-3
CASSPQGLETQYF
TGTGCCAGCAGCCCCCAGGGGCTGGAGACCCAGTACTTC
>NA|TRBJ1-6|NA|TRBV19
CASSNLGDTNNSPLHF
TGTGCCAGTAGTAATCTCGGGGATACGAATAATTCACCCCTCCACTTT
>few|TRBJ2-5|TRBD2|TRBV19
CASSMGLAGEYQETQYF
TGTGCCAGTAGTATGGGACTAGCGGGGGAGTACCAAGAGACCCAGTACTTC
>NA|TRBJ2-4|NA|TRBV27
CASRQGRNIQYF
TGTGCCAGCAGACAGGGAAGAAACATTCAGTACTTC
>NA|TRBJ1-1|NA|TRBV10-2
CASSERYSNTEAFF
TGCGCCAGCAGTGAACGGTACTCAAACACTGAAGCTTTCTTT
>NA|TRBJ1-2|TRBD1|TRBV18
CASSPPGTGNGYTF
TGTGCCAGCTCCCCCCCGGGGACAGGGAATGGCTACACCTTC
>NA|TRBJ1-5|NA|TRBV7-8
CASRAGSPSGNQPQHF
TGTGCCAGCAGAGCCGGGAGCCCCTCAGGCAATCAGCCCCAGCATTTT
>few|TRBJ2-1|TRBD2|TRBV7-8
CASSLGTVGLAGVNEQFF
TGTGCCAGCAGCTTAGGGACAGTCGGACTAGCGGGAGTCAATGAGCAGTTCTTC
>NA|TRBJ1-5|NA|TRBV20-1
CSASAVGPNQPQHF
TGCAGTGCTAGTGCTGTGGGGCCCAATCAGCCCCAGCATTTT
>NA|TRBJ1-1|TRBD1|TRBV20-1
CSARQGAVTTEAFF
TGCAGTGCTAGACAGGGGGCTGTGACAACTGAAGCTTTCTTT
>NA|TRBJ2-7|TRBD2|TRBV2
CASVRLAGGYEQYF
TGTGCCAGCGTCCGACTAGCGGGAGGCTACGAGCAGTACTTC
>few|TRBJ2-7|TRBD2|TRBV6-1
CASNRLAGAYEQYF
TGTGCCAGCAACAGACTAGCGGGAGCCTACGAGCAGTACTTC
>NA|TRBJ2-5|TRBD2|TRBV11-2
CASSEGTSGTQETQYF
TGTGCCAGCAGCGAAGGGACTAGCGGGACTCAAGAGACCCAGTACTTC
>NA|TRBJ2-3|TRBD2|TRBV6-4
CASSRGLAGSTDTQYF
TGTGCCAGCAGTCGCGGACTAGCGGGATCCACAGATACGCAGTATTTT
>NA|TRBJ1-1|NA|TRBV6-5
CASSYMDGGEAFF
TGTGCCAGCAGTTACATGGACGGTGGTGAAGCTTTCTTT
>once|TRBJ2-1|NA|TRBV4-2
CASSQDQVEVRYNEQFF
TGTGCCAGCAGCCAAGATCAGGTCGAGGTGAGGTACAATGAGCAGTTCTTC
>few|TRBJ1-2|NA|TRBV28
CASSFPLSTYGYTF
TGTGCCAGCAGTTTCCCCCTGTCAACCTATGGCTACACCTTC
>NA|TRBJ1-5|NA|TRBV19
CASSRGVSGQQPQHF
TGTGCCAGTAGTAGAGGGGTGTCGGGGCAACAGCCCCAGCATTTT
>few|TRBJ2-4|NA|TRBV20-1
CSARKDYIQYF
TGCAGTGCCAGAAAGGACTACATTCAGTACTTC
>NA|TRBJ1-4|TRBD1|TRBV20-1
CSAPAQGSFEKLFF
TGCAGTGCCCCAGCACAGGGGAGTTTTGAAAAACTGTTTTTT
>NA|TRBJ2-5|NA|TRBV10-3
CAISESSSGTQYF
TGTGCCATCAGTGAAAGCTCATCTGGGACCCAGTACTTC
>NA|TRBJ2-5|NA|TRBV2
CASRPGVQETQYF
TGTGCCAGCAGACCAGGGGTCCAAGAGACCCAGTACTTC
>few|TRBJ2-5|NA|TRBV24-1
CATSDSGTGAGETQYF
TGTGCCACCAGTGATTCAGGGACGGGAGCAGGGGAGACCCAGTACTTC